This is a list of T cell receptor beta chains from one sample in a study of OX40 agonist ivuxolimab in advanced cancers. The data were produced by immunoSEQ multiplex PCR, yet TCRdb's version contains in-frame clones alone and is incomplete. This repertoire shows under 50,000 clones, over 75% found once; its top ten account for over 6.5%. This specimen consisted of CD4+ or CD8+ T cells sorted from blood, obtained in a trial of the OX40 agonist ivuxolimab. Receptors originate from an adult with an advanced solid tumor such as melanoma, head and neck, liver or kidney cancer. Both conserved end residues are part of each CDR3.

v_call cdr3_length cdr3_aa
TRBV30 12 CAGLAGGNEQFF
TRBV7-9 15 CASSSGLPSGETQYF
TRBV9 14 CASSVAQSSYEQYF
TRBV5-4 15 CASSLGLAGGYEQYF
TRBV30 16 CAWSAPGRPLGETQYF
TRBV10-2 13 CASSGDTGATQYF
TRBV19 15 CASSIYGNSGNTIYF
TRBV6-5 16 CASSSHLGSSYNEQFF
TRBV9 17 CASSVLGVGRSNYGYTF
TRBV5-1 17 CASSPYSGKPIPNIQYF
TRBV12-1 21 CASSLQQIQVPIGYGNQPQHF
TRBV6-5 15 CASSYSRGQIYGQYF
TRBV5-1 14 CASSFGQGQGGQYF
TRBV6-1 15 CASSEVQGAIGEQYF
TRBV4-1 14 CASSQDRTNTEAFF